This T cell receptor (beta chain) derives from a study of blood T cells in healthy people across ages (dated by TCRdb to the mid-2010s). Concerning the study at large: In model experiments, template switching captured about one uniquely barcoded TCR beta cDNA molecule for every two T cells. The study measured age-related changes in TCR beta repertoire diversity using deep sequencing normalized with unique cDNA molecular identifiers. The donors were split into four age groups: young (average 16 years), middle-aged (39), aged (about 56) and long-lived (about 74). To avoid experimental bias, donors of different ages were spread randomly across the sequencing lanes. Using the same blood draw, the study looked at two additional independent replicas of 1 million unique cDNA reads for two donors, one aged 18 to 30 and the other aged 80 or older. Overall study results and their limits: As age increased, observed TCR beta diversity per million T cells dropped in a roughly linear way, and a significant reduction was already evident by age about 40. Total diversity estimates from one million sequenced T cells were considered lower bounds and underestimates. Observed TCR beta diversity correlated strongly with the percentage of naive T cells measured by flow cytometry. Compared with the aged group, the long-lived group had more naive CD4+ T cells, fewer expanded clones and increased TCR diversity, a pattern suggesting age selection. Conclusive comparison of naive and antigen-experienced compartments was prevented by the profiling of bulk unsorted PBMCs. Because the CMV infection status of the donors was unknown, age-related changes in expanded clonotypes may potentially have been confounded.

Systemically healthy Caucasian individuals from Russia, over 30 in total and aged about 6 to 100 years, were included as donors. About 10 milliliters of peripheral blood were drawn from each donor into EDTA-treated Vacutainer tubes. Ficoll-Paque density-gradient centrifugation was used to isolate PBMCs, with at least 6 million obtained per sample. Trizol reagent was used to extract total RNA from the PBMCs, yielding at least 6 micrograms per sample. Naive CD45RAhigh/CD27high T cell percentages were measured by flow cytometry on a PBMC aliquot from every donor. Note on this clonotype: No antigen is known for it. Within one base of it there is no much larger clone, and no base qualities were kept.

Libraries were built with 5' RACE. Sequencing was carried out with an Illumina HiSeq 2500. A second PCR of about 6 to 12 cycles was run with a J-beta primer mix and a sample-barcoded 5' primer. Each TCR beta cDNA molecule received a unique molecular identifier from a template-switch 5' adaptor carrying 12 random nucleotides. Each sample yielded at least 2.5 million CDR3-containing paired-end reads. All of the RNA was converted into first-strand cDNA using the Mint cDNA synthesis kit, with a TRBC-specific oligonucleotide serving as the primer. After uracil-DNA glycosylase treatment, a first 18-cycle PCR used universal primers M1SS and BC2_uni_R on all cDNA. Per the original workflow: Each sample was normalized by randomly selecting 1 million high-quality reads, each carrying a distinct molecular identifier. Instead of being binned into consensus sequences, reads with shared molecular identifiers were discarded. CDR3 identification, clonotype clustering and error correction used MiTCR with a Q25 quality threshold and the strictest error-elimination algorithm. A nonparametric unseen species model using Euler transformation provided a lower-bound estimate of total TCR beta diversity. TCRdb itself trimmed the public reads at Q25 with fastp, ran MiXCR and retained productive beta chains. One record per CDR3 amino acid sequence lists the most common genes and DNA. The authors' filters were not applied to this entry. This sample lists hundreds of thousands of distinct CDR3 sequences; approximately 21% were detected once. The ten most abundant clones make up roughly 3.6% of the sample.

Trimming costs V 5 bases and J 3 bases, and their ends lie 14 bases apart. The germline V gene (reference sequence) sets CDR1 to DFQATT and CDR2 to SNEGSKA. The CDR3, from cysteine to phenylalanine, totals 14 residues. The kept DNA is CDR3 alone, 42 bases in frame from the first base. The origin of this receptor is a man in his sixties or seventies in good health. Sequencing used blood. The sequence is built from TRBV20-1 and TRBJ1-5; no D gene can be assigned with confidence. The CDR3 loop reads CSARGGFDNQPQHF. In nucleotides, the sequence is TGCAGTGCTCGAGGAGGGTTTGACAATCAGCCCCAGCATTTT.